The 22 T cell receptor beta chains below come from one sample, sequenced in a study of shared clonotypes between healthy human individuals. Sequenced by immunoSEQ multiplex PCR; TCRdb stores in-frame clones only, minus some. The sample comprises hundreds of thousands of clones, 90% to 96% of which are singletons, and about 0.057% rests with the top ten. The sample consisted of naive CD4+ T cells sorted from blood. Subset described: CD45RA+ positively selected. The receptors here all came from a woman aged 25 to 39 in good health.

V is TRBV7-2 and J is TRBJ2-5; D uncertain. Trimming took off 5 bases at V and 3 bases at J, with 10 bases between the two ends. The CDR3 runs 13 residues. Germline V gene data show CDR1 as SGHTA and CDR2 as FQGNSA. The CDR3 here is CASSVGFKETQYF. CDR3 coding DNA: TGTGCCAGCAGCGTGGGTTTCAAAGAGACCCAGTACTTC.

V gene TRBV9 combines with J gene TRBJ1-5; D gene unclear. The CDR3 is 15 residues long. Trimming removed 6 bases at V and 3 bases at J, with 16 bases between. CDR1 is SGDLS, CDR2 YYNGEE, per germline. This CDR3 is CASIRTKKFNQPQHF. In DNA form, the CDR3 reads TGTGCCAGCATTCGGACGAAAAAATTCAATCAGCCCCAGCATTTT.

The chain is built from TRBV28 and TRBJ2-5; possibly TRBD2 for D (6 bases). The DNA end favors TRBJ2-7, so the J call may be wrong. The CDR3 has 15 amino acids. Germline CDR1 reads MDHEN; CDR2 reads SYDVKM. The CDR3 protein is CASSSSGLQLYEQYF. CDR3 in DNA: TGTGCCAGCAGTAGCTCGGGACTTCAACTCTACGAGCAGTACTTC.

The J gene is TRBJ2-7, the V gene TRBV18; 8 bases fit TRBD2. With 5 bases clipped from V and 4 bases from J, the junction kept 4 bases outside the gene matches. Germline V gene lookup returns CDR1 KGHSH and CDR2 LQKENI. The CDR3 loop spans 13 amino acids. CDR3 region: CASSTGLGYEQYF. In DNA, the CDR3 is TGTGCCAGCTCAACGGGACTAGGATACGAGCAGTACTTC. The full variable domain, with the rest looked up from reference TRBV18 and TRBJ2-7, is NAGVMQNPRHLVRRRGQEARLRCSPMKGHSHVYWYRQLPEEGLKFMVYLQKENIIDESGMPKERFSAEFPKEGPSILRIQQVVRGDSAAYFCASSTGLGYEQYFGPGTRLTVT.

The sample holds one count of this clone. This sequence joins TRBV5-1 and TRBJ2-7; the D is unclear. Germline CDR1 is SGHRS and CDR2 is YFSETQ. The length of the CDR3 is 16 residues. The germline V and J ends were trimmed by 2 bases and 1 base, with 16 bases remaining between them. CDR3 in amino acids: CASSFAEAVGSYEQYF. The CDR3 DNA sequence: TGCGCCAGCAGCTTCGCAGAGGCCGTCGGGTCCTACGAGCAGTACTTC.

The CDR3 nucleotides read TGTGCCAGCAGCTTACTAGCGGGAGTGACAGATACGCAGTATTTT. This sequence encodes CASSLLAGVTDTQYF. The chain combines TRBV7-2 with TRBJ2-3; 10 bases match TRBD2. Trimming took 2 bases from V and 3 from J; bases not matched to a gene: 2. The CDR3 consists of 15 residues. The germline V gene has CDR1 SGHTA and CDR2 FQGNSA.

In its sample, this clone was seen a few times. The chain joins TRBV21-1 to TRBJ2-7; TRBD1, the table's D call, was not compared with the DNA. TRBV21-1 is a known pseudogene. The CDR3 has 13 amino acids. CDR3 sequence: CASSKKQSYEQYF. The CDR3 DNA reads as TGTGCCAGCAGCAAAAAACAGAGCTACGAGCAGTACTTC.

Here the CDR3 reads CASSGRNYGTGYTF. CDR3 DNA: TGCGCCAGCAGTGGACGCAACTATGGGACTGGCTACACCTTC. The chain joins TRBV5-1 to TRBJ1-2, with a weak D call TRBD1 (5 bases). The CDR3 length is 14 residues. V was shortened by 5 bases and J by 7 bases, with 18 bases between the two germline ends. Per germline, CDR1 SGHRS and CDR2 YFSETQ.

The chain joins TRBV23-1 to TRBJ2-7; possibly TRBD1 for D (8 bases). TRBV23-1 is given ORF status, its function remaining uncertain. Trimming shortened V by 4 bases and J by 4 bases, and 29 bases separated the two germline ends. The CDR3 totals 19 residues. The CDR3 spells CASSLWGGTGAGWSYEQYF. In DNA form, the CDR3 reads TGCGCCAGCAGTCTCTGGGGAGGGACAGGCGCGGGATGGAGTTACGAGCAGTACTTC.

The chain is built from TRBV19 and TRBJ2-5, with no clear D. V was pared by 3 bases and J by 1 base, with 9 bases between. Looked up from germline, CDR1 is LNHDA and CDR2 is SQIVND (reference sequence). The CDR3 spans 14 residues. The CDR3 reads CASSIRATQETQYF. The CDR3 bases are TGTGCCAGTAGTATCCGGGCCACCCAAGAGACCCAGTACTTC.

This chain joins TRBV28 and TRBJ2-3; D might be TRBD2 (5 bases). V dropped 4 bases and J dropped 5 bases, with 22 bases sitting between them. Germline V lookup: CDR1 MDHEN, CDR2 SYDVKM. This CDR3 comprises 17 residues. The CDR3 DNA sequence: TGTGCCAGCAGTTCCACCTTGGGCGGGCCTTCCAGAGATACGCAGTATTTT. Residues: CASSSTLGGPSRDTQYF.

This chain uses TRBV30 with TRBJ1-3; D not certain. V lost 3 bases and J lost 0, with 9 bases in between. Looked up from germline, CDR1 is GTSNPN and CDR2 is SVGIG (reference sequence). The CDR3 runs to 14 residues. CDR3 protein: CAWSPVPSGNTIYF. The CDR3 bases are TGTGCCTGGAGCCCGGTCCCCTCTGGAAACACCATATATTTT.

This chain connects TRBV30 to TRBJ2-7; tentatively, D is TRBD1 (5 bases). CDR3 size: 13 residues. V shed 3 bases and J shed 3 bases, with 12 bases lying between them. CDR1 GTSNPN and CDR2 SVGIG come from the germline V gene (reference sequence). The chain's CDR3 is CAWSPGRVYEQYF. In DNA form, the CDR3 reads TGTGCCTGGAGCCCCGGCAGGGTCTACGAGCAGTACTTC.

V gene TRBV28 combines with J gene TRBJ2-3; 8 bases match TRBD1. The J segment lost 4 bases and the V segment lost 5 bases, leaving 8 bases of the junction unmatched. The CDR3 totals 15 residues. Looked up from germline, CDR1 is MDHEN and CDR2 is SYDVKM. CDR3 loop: CASSQPGQAPDTQYF. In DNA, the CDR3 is TGTGCCAGCAGTCAACCGGGACAGGCTCCAGATACGCAGTATTTT. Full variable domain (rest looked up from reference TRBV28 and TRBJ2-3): DVKVTQSSRYLVKRTGEKVFLECVQDMDHENMFWYRQDPGLGLRLIYFSYDVKMKEKGDIPEGYSVSREKKERFSLILESASTNQTSMYLCASSQPGQAPDTQYFGPGTRLTVL.

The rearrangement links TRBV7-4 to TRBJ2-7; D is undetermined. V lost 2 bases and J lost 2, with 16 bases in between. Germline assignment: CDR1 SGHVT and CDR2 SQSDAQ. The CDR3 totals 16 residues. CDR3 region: CASSLLMRATAYEQYF. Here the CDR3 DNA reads TGTGCCAGCAGCTTACTGATGCGAGCGACTGCCTACGAGCAGTACTTC.

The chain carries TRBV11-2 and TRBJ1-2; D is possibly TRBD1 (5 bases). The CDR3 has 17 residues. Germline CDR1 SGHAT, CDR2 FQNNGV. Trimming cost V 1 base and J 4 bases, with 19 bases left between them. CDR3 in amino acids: CASSLAGRGRHSYGYTF. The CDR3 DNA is TGTGCCAGCAGCTTAGCGGGTCGGGGCCGACACTCCTATGGCTACACCTTC.

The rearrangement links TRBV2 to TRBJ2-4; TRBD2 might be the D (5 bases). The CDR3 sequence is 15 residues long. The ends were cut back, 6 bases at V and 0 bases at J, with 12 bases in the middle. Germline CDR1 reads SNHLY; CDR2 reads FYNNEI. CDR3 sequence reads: CASRLGDIAKNIQYF. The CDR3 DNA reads TGTGCCAGCAGGCTGGGAGACATAGCCAAAAACATTCAGTACTTC.

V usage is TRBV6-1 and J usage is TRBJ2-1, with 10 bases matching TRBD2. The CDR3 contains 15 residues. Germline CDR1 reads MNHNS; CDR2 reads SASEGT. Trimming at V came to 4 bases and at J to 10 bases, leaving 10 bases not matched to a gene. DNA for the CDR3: TGTGCCAGCAGTGCTTACCGACTAGCGGGCGGCGAGCAGTTCTTC. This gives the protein CASSAYRLAGGEQFF.

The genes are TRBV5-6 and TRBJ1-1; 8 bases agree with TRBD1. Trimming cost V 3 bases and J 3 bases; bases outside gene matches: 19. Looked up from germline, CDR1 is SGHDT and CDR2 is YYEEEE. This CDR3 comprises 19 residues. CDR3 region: CASSYPTGATNALYTEAFF. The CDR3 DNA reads TGTGCCAGCAGCTACCCGACAGGGGCAACAAATGCCCTGTACACTGAAGCTTTCTTT.

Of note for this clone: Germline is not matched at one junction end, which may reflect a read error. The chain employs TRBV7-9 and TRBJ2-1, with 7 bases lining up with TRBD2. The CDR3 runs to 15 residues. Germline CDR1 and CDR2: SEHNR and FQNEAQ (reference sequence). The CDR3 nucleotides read TGTGCCGGCAGCTTCCCGGGACTAACCCCCAATGAGCAGTTCTTC. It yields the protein CAGSFPGLTPNEQFF. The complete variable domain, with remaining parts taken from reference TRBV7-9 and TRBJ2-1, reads DTGVSQNPRHKITKRGQNVTFRCDPISEHNRLYWYRQTLGQGPEFLTYFQNEAQLEKSRLLSDRFSAERPKGSFSTLEIQRTEQGDSAMYLCAGSFPGLTPNEQFFGPGTRLTVL.

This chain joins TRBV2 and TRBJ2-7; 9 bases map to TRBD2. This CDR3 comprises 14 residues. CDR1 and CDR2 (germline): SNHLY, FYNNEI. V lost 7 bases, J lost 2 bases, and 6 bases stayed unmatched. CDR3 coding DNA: TGTGCCAGCATCGGGACTAGCAAACCCTACGAGCAGTACTTC. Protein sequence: CASIGTSKPYEQYF.

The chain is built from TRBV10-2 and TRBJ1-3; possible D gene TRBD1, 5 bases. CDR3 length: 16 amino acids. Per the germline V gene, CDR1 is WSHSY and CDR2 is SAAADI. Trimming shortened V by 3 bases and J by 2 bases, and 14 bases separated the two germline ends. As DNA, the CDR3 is TGCGCCAGCAGTGATACCGTCGGGGGAACTGGAAACACCATATATTTT. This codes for CASSDTVGGTGNTIYF.